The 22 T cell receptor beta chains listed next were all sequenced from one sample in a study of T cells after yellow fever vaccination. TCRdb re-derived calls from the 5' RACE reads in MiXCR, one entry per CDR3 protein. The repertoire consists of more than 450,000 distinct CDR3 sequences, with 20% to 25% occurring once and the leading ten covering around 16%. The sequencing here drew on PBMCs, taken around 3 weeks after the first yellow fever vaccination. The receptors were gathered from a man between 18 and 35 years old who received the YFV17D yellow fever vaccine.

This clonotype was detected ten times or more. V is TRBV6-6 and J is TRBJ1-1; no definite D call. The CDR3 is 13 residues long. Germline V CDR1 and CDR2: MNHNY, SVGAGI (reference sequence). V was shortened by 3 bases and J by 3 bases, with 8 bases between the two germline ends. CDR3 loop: CASSYVPDTEAFF. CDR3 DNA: TGTGCCAGCAGTTATGTGCCTGACACTGAAGCTTTCTTT.

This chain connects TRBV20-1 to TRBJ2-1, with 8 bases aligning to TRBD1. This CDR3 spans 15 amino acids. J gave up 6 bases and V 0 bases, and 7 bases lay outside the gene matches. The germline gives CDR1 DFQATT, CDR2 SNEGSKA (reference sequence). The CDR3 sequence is CSARDPRTGFNEQFF. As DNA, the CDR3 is TGCAGTGCTAGAGATCCCCGGACAGGGTTCAATGAGCAGTTCTTC.

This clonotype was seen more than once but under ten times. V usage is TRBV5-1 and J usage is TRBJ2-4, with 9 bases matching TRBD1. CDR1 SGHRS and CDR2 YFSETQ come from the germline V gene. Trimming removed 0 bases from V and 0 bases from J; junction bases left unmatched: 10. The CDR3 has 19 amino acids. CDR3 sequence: CASSLAVTGGALAKNIQYF. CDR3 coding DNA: TGCGCCAGCAGCTTGGCCGTGACAGGGGGTGCCCTAGCCAAAAACATTCAGTACTTC.

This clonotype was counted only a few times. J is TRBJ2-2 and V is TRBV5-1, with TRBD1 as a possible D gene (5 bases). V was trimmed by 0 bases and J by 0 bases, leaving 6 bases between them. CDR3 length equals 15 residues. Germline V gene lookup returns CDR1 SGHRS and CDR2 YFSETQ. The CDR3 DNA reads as TGCGCCAGCAGCTTGGACAGGACGAACACCGGGGAGCTGTTTTTT. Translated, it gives CASSLDRTNTGELFF.

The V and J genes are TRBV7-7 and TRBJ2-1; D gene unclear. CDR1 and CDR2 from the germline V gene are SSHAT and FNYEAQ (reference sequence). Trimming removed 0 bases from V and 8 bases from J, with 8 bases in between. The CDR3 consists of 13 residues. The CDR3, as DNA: TGTGCCAGCAGCTTAGCGACCGGTGATGAGCAGTTCTTC. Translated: CASSLATGDEQFF.

The CDR3 is CASSPNRDWGYEQYF. The CDR3 coding sequence is TGCGCCAGCAGCCCGAACAGGGATTGGGGCTACGAGCAGTACTTC. V usage is TRBV4-1 and J usage is TRBJ2-7, with a weak D call TRBD1 (6 bases). CDR3 length equals 15 residues. Germline CDR1 reads MGHRA; CDR2 reads YSYEKL. The V end was cut by 4 bases, the J end by 3 bases, with 16 bases between.

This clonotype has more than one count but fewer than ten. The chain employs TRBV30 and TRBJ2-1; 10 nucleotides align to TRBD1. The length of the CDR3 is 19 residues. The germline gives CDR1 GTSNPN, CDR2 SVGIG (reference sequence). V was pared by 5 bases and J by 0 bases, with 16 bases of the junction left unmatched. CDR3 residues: CAWVETGGKSKGSYNEQFF. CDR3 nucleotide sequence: TGTGCCTGGGTCGAGACAGGGGGCAAGAGTAAGGGCTCCTACAATGAGCAGTTCTTC. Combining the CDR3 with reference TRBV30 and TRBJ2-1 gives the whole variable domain SQTIHQWPATLVQPVGSPLSLECTVEGTSNPNLYWYRQAAGRGLQLLFYSVGIGQISSEVPQNLSASRPQDRQFILSSKKLLLSDSGFYLCAWVETGGKSKGSYNEQFFGPGTRLTVL.

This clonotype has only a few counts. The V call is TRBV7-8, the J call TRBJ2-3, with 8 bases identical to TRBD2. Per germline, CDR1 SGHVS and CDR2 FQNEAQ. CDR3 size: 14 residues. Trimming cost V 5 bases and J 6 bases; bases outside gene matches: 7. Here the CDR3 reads CASSAGRVGDTQYF. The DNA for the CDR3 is TGTGCCAGCAGCGCCGGGAGGGTGGGGGATACGCAGTATTTT. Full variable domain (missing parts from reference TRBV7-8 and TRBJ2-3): GAGVSQSPRYKVAKRGQDVALRCDPISGHVSLFWYQQALGQGPEFLTYFQNEAQLDKSGLPSDRFFAERPEGSVSTLKIQRTQQEDSAVYLCASSAGRVGDTQYFGPGTRLTVL.

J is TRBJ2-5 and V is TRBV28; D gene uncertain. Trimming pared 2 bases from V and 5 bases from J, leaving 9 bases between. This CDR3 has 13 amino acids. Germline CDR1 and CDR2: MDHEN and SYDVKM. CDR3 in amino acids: CASSLSTIETQYF. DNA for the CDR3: TGTGCCAGCAGTTTAAGTACTATCGAGACCCAGTACTTC.

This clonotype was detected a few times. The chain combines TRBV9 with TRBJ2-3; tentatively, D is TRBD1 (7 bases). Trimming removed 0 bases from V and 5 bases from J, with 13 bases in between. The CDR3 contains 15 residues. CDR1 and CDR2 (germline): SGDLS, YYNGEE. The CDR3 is CASSVDPGGRDTQYF. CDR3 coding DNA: TGTGCCAGCAGCGTAGACCCAGGGGGGAGAGATACGCAGTATTTT.

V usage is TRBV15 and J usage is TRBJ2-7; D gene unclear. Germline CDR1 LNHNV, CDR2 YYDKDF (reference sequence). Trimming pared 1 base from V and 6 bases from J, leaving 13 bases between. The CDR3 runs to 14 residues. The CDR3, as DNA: TGTGCCACCAGCAGAGTCCACGAGTCGTTCGAGCAGTACTTC. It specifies CATSRVHESFEQYF.

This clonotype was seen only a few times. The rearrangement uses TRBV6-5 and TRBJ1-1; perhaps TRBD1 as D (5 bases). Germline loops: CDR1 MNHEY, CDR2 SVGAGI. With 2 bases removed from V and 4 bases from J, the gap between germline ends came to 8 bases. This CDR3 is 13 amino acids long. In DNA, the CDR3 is TGTGCCAGCAGTTACCAGGGACCCACTGAAGCTTTCTTT. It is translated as CASSYQGPTEAFF.

CDR3 in DNA: TGTGCCAGCAGTCCCAGGGACCGCTATGGCTACACCTTC. Translating it yields CASSPRDRYGYTF. This chain links TRBV27 with TRBJ1-2; D might be TRBD1 (5 bases). Germline V gene sequence: CDR1 MNHEY, CDR2 SMNVEV (reference sequence). This CDR3 region has 13 residues. Trimming took 5 bases from V and 4 from J, leaving 11 bases between them.

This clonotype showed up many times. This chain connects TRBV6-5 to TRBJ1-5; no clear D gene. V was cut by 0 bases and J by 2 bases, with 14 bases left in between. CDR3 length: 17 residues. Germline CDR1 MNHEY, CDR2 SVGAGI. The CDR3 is CASSYSFPPGGNQPQHF. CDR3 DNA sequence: TGTGCCAGCAGTTACTCGTTCCCCCCTGGGGGCAATCAGCCCCAGCATTTT.

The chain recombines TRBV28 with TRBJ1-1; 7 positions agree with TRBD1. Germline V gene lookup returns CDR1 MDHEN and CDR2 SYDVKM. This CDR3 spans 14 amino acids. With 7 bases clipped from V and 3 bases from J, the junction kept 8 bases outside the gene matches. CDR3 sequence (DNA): TGTGCCAGCACTCAGACAGGGAGAGACACTGAAGCTTTCTTT. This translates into CASTQTGRDTEAFF.

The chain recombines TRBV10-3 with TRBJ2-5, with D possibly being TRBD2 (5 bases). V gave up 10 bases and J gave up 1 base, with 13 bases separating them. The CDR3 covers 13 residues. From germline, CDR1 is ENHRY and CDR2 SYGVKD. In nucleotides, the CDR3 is TGTGCCACGGGCCTACGGGGCCAAGAGACCCAGTACTTC. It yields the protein CATGLRGQETQYF.

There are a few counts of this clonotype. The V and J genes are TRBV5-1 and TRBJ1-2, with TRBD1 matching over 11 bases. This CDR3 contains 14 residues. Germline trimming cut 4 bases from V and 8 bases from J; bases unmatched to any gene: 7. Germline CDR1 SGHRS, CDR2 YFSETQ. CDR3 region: CASSPPGTGGGYTF. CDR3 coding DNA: TGCGCCAGCAGCCCCCCCGGGACAGGGGGAGGCTACACCTTC. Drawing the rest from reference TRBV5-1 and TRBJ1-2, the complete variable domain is KAGVTQTPRYLIKTRGQQVTLSCSPISGHRSVSWYQQTPGQGLQFLFEYFSETQRNKGNFPGRFSGRQFSNSRSEMNVSTLELGDSALYLCASSPPGTGGGYTFGSGTRLTVV.

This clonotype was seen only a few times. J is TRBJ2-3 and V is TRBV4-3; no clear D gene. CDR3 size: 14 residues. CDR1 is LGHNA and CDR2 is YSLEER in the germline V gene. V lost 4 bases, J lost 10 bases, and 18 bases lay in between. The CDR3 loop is CASSRQDTHSAQYF. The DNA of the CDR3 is TGCGCCAGCAGCCGGCAAGATACCCACTCAGCGCAGTATTTT.

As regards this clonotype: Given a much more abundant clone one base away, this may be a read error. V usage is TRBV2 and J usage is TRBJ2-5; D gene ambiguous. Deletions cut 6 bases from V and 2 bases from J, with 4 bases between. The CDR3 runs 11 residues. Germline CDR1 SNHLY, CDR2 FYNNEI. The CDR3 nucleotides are TGTGCCAGCAGACAGCAAGAGACCCAGTACTTC. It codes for CASRQQETQYF.

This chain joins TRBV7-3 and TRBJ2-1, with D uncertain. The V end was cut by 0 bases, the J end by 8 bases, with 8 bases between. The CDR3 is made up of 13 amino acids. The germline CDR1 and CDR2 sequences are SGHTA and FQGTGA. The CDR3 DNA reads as TGTGCCAGCAGCTTAACGCTAGTCGATGAGCAGTTCTTC. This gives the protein CASSLTLVDEQFF.

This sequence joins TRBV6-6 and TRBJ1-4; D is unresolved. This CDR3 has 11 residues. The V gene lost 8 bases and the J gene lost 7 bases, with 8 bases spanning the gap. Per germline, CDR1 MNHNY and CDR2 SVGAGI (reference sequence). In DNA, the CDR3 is TGTGCCAGCCGGCTCGGTGAAAAACTGTTTTTT. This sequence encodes CASRLGEKLFF.

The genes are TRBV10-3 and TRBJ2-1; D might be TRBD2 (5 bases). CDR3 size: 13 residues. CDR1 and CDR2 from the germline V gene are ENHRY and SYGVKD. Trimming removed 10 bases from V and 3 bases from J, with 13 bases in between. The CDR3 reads CATGRADYNEQFF. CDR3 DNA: TGTGCCACCGGGCGGGCCGACTACAATGAGCAGTTCTTC.